Below, 15 T cell receptor beta chains from the same sample are listed, as sequenced in a study of T-cell reconstitution after alpha-beta-depleted transplantation in children. Preparing the TCRbeta library involved the use of unique molecular identifiers. Via MiXCR, TCRdb re-called the PCR reads, giving one row per CDR3 protein. There are some 490,000 distinct CDR3 sequences in the sample; around an eighth occur only once, and more than 5.5% lies in the top ten. Here the sequenced sample was PBMCs from the stem cell graft donor, taken from the stem cell graft. The receptors originated from a human donor who donated a stem cell graft to a child with combined immunodeficiency.

This clonotype was seen many times. This chain joins TRBV29-1 and TRBJ2-7; 11 nucleotides line up with TRBD2. Trimming took 6 bases from V and 3 from J; bases not matched to a gene: 7. The CDR3 contains 14 residues. CDR1 is SQVTM and CDR2 is ANQGSEA in the germline V gene. CDR3 residues: CSVQTSGSFYEQYF. DNA for the CDR3: TGCAGCGTCCAAACTAGCGGGAGTTTCTACGAGCAGTACTTC.

This clonotype was observed at least ten times. CDR3: CAISDEETQYF. CDR3 nucleotide sequence: TGTGCCATCAGTGATGAAGAGACCCAGTACTTC. The genes are TRBV10-3 and TRBJ2-5, with D unclear. This CDR3 comprises 11 residues. Trimming pared 3 bases from V and 3 bases from J, leaving 2 bases between. Germline V gene sequence: CDR1 ENHRY, CDR2 SYGVKD.

This clonotype was counted a few times. The chain uses TRBV30 and TRBJ2-1; 8 bases fit TRBD2. The junction had 12 bases not matched to a gene; V was cut back by 5 bases and J by 9 bases. CDR1 and CDR2 (germline): GTSNPN, SVGIG (reference sequence). The CDR3 extends over 14 amino acids. The chain's CDR3 is CAWDPGLGVGEQFF. DNA of the CDR3: TGTGCCTGGGACCCGGGACTAGGGGTTGGTGAGCAGTTCTTC.

The chain links TRBV12-3 or TRBV12-4 to TRBJ2-7; maybe TRBD2 (5 bases). V was trimmed by 2 bases and J by 5 bases, leaving 13 bases between them. CDR3 length: 14 amino acids. The CDR3 loop is CASSLRAGGDEQYF. The CDR3 bases are TGTGCCAGCAGTTTAAGGGCAGGAGGTGACGAGCAGTACTTC.

On this clonotype: This likely comes from a read error, as the CDR3 has no conserved phenylalanine or tryptophan at its end. The chain uses TRBV5-6 and TRBJ1-5; no clear D gene. This CDR3 is 15 amino acids long. The V gene's germline CDR1 is SGHDT and CDR2 YYEEEE. Between the trimmed V and J ends, which lost 0 bases and 0 bases, there was a span of 7 bases. The CDR3 sequence is CASSLGKLSNQPQHY. DNA for the CDR3: TGTGCCAGCAGCTTGGGGAAACTTAGCAATCAGCCCCAGCATTAT.

The gene calls are TRBV12-3 or TRBV12-4 and TRBJ2-3; D might be TRBD1 (5 bases). The V and J ends lost 5 bases and 3 bases respectively, with 15 bases between them. The CDR3 consists of 15 residues. CDR3: CASSVQGGLTDTQYF. The CDR3 DNA follows: TGTGCCAGCAGTGTCCAGGGTGGTTTGACAGATACGCAGTATTTT.

This clonotype was seen more than once but under ten times. This chain connects TRBV11-2 to TRBJ2-5; D possibly corresponds to TRBD2 (6 bases). V was trimmed by 4 bases and J by 6 bases, leaving 12 bases between them. Germline V lookup: CDR1 SGHAT, CDR2 FQNNGV. The CDR3 has 13 amino acids. CDR3 amino acids: CASSSPGEKTQYF. CDR3 in DNA: TGTGCCAGCAGCTCCCCGGGGGAAAAGACCCAGTACTTC.

The table lists this clonotype with many counts. This chain uses TRBV6-5 with TRBJ2-1, with D possibly called TRBD1 or TRBD2 (5 bases each). Trimming cost V 2 bases and J 0 bases, with 17 bases left between them. The CDR3 runs to 18 residues. Germline V gene sequence: CDR1 MNHEY, CDR2 SVGAGI. CDR3 bases: TGTGCCAGCAGTTACGGTATAGGGACCCGGGGCTCCTACAATGAGCAGTTCTTC. It codes for CASSYGIGTRGSYNEQFF.

This clonotype has more than one count but fewer than ten. The chain recombines TRBV30 with TRBJ1-5; tentative D call: TRBD1 (6 bases). This CDR3 comprises 14 residues. Germline V gives CDR1 GTSNPN, CDR2 SVGIG (reference sequence). V was clipped by 2 bases and J by 10 bases, with 18 bases between them. The CDR3 sequence: CAWSLGGAKGPQHF. In nucleotides, the CDR3 is TGTGCCTGGAGTTTGGGGGGGGCGAAGGGACCCCAGCATTTT. The full variable domain, in which reference TRBV30 and TRBJ1-5 provide the parts outside the CDR3, is SQTIHQWPATLVQPVGSPLSLECTVEGTSNPNLYWYRQAAGRGLQLLFYSVGIGQISSEVPQNLSASRPQDRQFILSSKKLLLSDSGFYLCAWSLGGAKGPQHFGDGTRLSIL.

This clonotype has ten or more counts. The chain carries TRBV6-5 and TRBJ1-3; D possibly corresponds to TRBD1 (5 bases). V was clipped by 1 base and J by 0 bases, with 10 bases between them. The germline CDR1 and CDR2 sequences are MNHEY and SVGAGI. The CDR3 totals 16 residues. The CDR3 loop reads CASSYLGGFSGNTIYF. DNA for the CDR3: TGTGCCAGCAGTTACTTGGGGGGATTCTCTGGAAACACCATATATTTT.

This clonotype was found a few times. V and J are TRBV4-2 and TRBJ2-3; 7 nucleotides match TRBD2. The CDR3 extends over 16 amino acids. V was pared by 2 bases and J by 2 bases, with 7 bases of the junction left unmatched. Germline CDR1 and CDR2: LGHNA and YNFKEQ. The CDR3 DNA is TGTGCCAGCAGCCAACCCGGAGCGGGGACCACAGATACGCAGTATTTT. This encodes CASSQPGAGTTDTQYF.

This clonotype appeared a few times. CDR3 sequence reads: CASRLGPSSSYEQYF. In nucleotides, the CDR3 is TGTGCCAGCAGGCTGGGACCGTCGAGCTCCTACGAGCAGTACTTC. V is TRBV27 and J is TRBJ2-7; either TRBD1 or TRBD2 may fit D (5 bases each). The length of the CDR3 is 15 residues. Trimming cost V 6 bases and J 0 bases, with 15 bases left between them. The germline gives CDR1 MNHEY, CDR2 SMNVEV (reference sequence).

At least ten counts were recorded for this clonotype. The chain has TRBV12-3 or TRBV12-4 and TRBJ2-7; 10 nucleotides line up with TRBD2. Losses at the gene ends were 8 bases for V and 4 bases for J; bases not matched to a gene: 5. This CDR3 region has 13 residues. CDR3 nucleotide sequence: TGTGCCAGCCGCCCTAGCGGGAGTTACGAGCAGTACTTC. This gives the protein CASRPSGSYEQYF.

This clonotype appeared a few times. CDR3 in DNA: TGTGCCAGCAGCAGGGGGGCGACAGCGAATGAGCAGTTCTTC. It specifies CASSRGATANEQFF. The chain carries TRBV21-1 and TRBJ2-1; TRBD1, the D gene given by the table, was not confirmed from the DNA. TRBV21-1 is a listed pseudogene. This CDR3 region has 14 residues.

This clonotype was seen more than once but under ten times. V is TRBV21-1 and J is TRBJ2-7. TRBV21-1 is listed as a pseudogene. This CDR3 comprises 16 residues. The CDR3 here is CASSKVSFINGYEQYF. CDR3 coding DNA: TGTGCCAGCAGCAAAGTTAGCTTCATCAACGGCTACGAGCAGTACTTC.